The 32 T cell receptor beta chains reported below all come from one sample, sequenced in a study of blood T cell repertoires in COVID-19. Clones were read by immunoSEQ multiplex PCR, and TCRdb kept only the in-frame ones, dropping some. The repertoire holds roughly 320,000 clones, with around 85% as singletons. The sample consisted of peripheral blood. The receptors shown here come from a human donor in a cohort sampled during active COVID-19.

This clone was seen a few times. The chain is built from TRBV19 and TRBJ1-5; D is possibly TRBD1 (6 bases). The CDR3 covers 15 residues. Germline CDR1 is LNHDA and CDR2 is SQIVND (reference sequence). Trimming left V 3 bases short and J 0 bases short, with 9 bases between. CDR3 coding DNA: TGTGCCAGTAGTATCAGGGGAGTTAGCAATCAGCCCCAGCATTTT. It codes for CASSIRGVSNQPQHF.

The chain employs TRBV12-3 or TRBV12-4 and TRBJ1-1; D is unclear. The CDR3 runs to 11 residues. Deletions cut 6 bases from V and 10 bases from J, with 12 bases between. The CDR3 DNA follows: TGTGCCAGCAGCGACGGGTTGGTAGCTTTCTTT. The encoded protein is CASSDGLVAFF.

The chain is built from TRBV19 and TRBJ1-1; 8 bases line up with TRBD1. The CDR3 is made up of 14 amino acids. Per the germline V gene, CDR1 is LNHDA and CDR2 is SQIVND (reference sequence). The J segment lost 5 bases and the V segment lost 3 bases, leaving 5 bases of the junction unmatched. In nucleotides, the CDR3 is TGTGCCAGTAGTATGTACAGGGGGGATACTGAAGCTTTCTTT. Its protein product is CASSMYRGDTEAFF.

The V call is TRBV6-8, the J call TRBJ1-2; D not resolved. Trimming left V 2 bases short and J 0 bases short, with 7 bases between. The CDR3 consists of 14 residues. The germline V gene encodes CDR1 MNHGY and CDR2 SAAAGT. CDR3 nucleotides: TGTGCCAGCAGTTACGTGAACACTAACTATGGCTACACCTTC. The encoded protein is CASSYVNTNYGYTF.

The chain joins TRBV5-1 to TRBJ1-2, with D maybe TRBD1 (6 bases). CDR3 length equals 20 residues. Trimming left V 1 base short and J 2 bases short, with 27 bases between. Germline CDR1 SGHRS, CDR2 YFSETQ. CDR3 residues: CASSLNQLGNRTASNYGYTF. CDR3 nucleotides: TGCGCCAGCAGCTTGAACCAGCTAGGGAACCGGACAGCCTCGAACTATGGCTACACCTTC.

V is TRBV2 and J is TRBJ2-2, with 12 nucleotides matching TRBD2. Germline trimming cut 3 bases from V and 4 bases from J; bases unmatched to any gene: 9. The CDR3 sequence is 18 residues long. Germline CDR1 reads SNHLY; CDR2 reads FYNNEI. CDR3 in DNA: TGTGCCAGCAGTGAGAGTCTAGCGGGGGGGCCTAGCACCGGGGAGCTGTTTTTT. Protein product: CASSESLAGGPSTGELFF.

The chain uses TRBV6-5 and TRBJ1-5; TRBD1 aligns across 8 bases. The CDR3 contains 16 residues. Per the germline V gene, CDR1 is MNHEY and CDR2 is SVGAGI. The J segment lost 6 bases and the V segment lost 2 bases, leaving 9 bases of the junction unmatched. The CDR3 DNA follows: TGTGCCAGCAGTTACCACGACAGGGGATTTGGTCAGCCCCAGCATTTT. Translating it yields CASSYHDRGFGQPQHF.

This chain joins TRBV2 and TRBJ1-2; TRBD1 might be the D (5 bases). V lost 7 bases and J 2 bases, leaving 14 bases between the germline ends. The CDR3 contains 14 residues. Germline loops: CDR1 SNHLY, CDR2 FYNNEI. The CDR3 loop reads CASTGQNKNYGYTF. The CDR3 DNA sequence: TGTGCCAGCACAGGGCAGAATAAAAACTATGGCTACACCTTC.

The chain is built from TRBV6-5 and TRBJ2-7; D gene ambiguous. Germline lookup yields CDR1 MNHEY and CDR2 SVGAGI. Trimming took 5 bases from V and 1 from J, leaving 12 bases between them. The CDR3 has 14 residues. Here the CDR3 DNA reads TGTGCCAGCAGTACCAGTGGTGCATCCTACGAGCAGTACTTC. This translates into CASSTSGASYEQYF.

The chain uses TRBV30 and TRBJ1-1; D might be TRBD1 (5 bases). CDR3 size: 12 residues. The ends were cut back, 4 bases at V and 11 bases at J, with 17 bases in the middle. Germline V gene lookup returns CDR1 GTSNPN and CDR2 SVGIG (reference sequence). The CDR3 coding sequence is TGTGCCTGGACGGTAGGGTCTGGGGGGGCTTTCTTT. Translating gives CAWTVGSGGAFF.

Notes on this clone: An end of the junction does not agree with germline; a read error may underlie this. This rearrangement joins TRBV7-9 to TRBJ1-2, with unresolved D. Germline-derived CDR1 and CDR2 are SEHNR and FQNEAQ (reference sequence). This CDR3 spans 10 amino acids. In nucleotides, the CDR3 is TGTGCCAGCAGCTACGCCGGGAGGAGCTTC. Translating it yields CASSYAGRSF.

The DNA of the CDR3 is TGCGCCAGCAGCAGACTTCAGGGGGCTTTTGGAAACACCATATATTTT. Translating it yields CASSRLQGAFGNTIYF. The chain recombines TRBV4-1 with TRBJ1-3, with 8 bases that match TRBD1. The CDR3 contains 16 residues. Trimming cost V 5 bases and J 3 bases; bases outside gene matches: 9. The germline CDR1 and CDR2 sequences are MGHRA and YSYEKL.

The chain links TRBV12-3 or TRBV12-4 to TRBJ2-7; D remains ambiguous. This CDR3 has 12 amino acids. Trimming shortened V by 7 bases and J by 3 bases, and 10 bases separated the two germline ends. CDR3 sequence reads: CASTDTLYEQYF. The CDR3 DNA follows: TGTGCCAGCACCGACACCCTCTACGAGCAGTACTTC.

The chain is built from TRBV6-1 and TRBJ1-2; possible D gene TRBD1, 5 bases. Trimming removed 1 base at V and 4 bases at J, with 16 bases between. The CDR3 consists of 16 residues. CDR1 and CDR2 (germline): MNHNS, SASEGT. CDR3 residues: CASSEGGVWRTYGYTF. For the CDR3, the DNA is TGTGCCAGCAGTGAAGGGGGGGTGTGGAGGACCTATGGCTACACCTTC.

The rearrangement joins TRBV29-1 to TRBJ2-2, with a weak D call TRBD1 (5 bases). Germline CDR1 reads SQVTM; CDR2 reads ANQGSEA. Between the trimmed V and J ends, which lost 8 bases and 8 bases, there was a span of 12 bases. The CDR3 contains 11 residues. CDR3 protein: CSISGLGELFF. In nucleotides, the CDR3 is TGCAGCATCTCAGGGTTAGGGGAGCTGTTTTTT.

The chain recombines TRBV5-4 with TRBJ1-1, with D uncertain. V lost 0 bases, J lost 4 bases, and 10 bases lay in between. This CDR3 is 14 amino acids long. Germline CDR1 is SGHNT and CDR2 is YYREEE (reference sequence). The CDR3, as DNA: TGTGCCAGCAGCTTGGTAGCCGTTGGCACTGAAGCTTTCTTT. It yields the protein CASSLVAVGTEAFF.

The genes are TRBV6-5 and TRBJ1-3; D remains ambiguous. This CDR3 is built from 14 residues. V was pared by 6 bases and J by 2 bases, with 11 bases between. CDR1 is MNHEY and CDR2 is SVGAGI in the germline V gene. The CDR3 DNA reads as TGTGCCAGCAGGCCGGGGTCACCTGGAAACACCATATATTTT. Amino acids: CASRPGSPGNTIYF.

The chain joins TRBV19 to TRBJ1-5, with 8 bases identical to TRBD1. This CDR3 is 16 amino acids long. Trimming at V came to 4 bases and at J to 0 bases, leaving 5 bases not matched to a gene. The germline V gene encodes CDR1 LNHDA and CDR2 SQIVND (reference sequence). CDR3 sequence reads: CASSTWTGFSNQPQHF. CDR3 coding DNA: TGTGCCAGTAGTACCTGGACAGGGTTTAGCAATCAGCCCCAGCATTTT.

The V call is TRBV30, the J call TRBJ1-1; TRBD1 matches 8 bases. This CDR3 has 11 amino acids. CDR1 GTSNPN and CDR2 SVGIG come from the germline V gene (reference sequence). J was trimmed by 7 bases and V by 5 bases; bases with no gene match: 3. Here the CDR3 reads CAWETGVEAFF. The CDR3 DNA reads TGTGCCTGGGAGACAGGGGTTGAAGCTTTCTTT. Drawing the rest from reference TRBV30 and TRBJ1-1, the complete variable domain is SQTIHQWPATLVQPVGSPLSLECTVEGTSNPNLYWYRQAAGRGLQLLFYSVGIGQISSEVPQNLSASRPQDRQFILSSKKLLLSDSGFYLCAWETGVEAFFGQGTRLTVV.

This clone was seen just once. The chain is built from TRBV6-5 and TRBJ2-1; D not certain. This CDR3 is 14 amino acids long. Germline V gene sequence: CDR1 MNHEY, CDR2 SVGAGI. The V end was cut by 6 bases, the J end by 4 bases, with 13 bases between. Written as DNA, the CDR3 is TGTGCCAGCAGCGAGCTAGAGCAATACAATGAGCAGTTCTTC. It codes for CASSELEQYNEQFF.

V is TRBV5-4 and J is TRBJ2-3; a possible D gene is TRBD2 (6 bases). V was trimmed by 2 bases and J by 3 bases, leaving 13 bases between them. The CDR3 runs to 15 residues. The germline V gene has CDR1 SGHNT and CDR2 YYREEE (reference sequence). The CDR3 loop is CASSFYGSGTDTQYF. For the CDR3, the DNA is TGTGCCAGCAGCTTTTACGGGAGTGGTACAGATACGCAGTATTTT.

The chain carries TRBV24-1 and TRBJ2-2; TRBD1 is a possible D gene (5 bases). This CDR3 is built from 16 residues. Germline values: CDR1 KGHDR, CDR2 SFDVKD. Trimming took off 5 bases at V and 7 bases at J, with 19 bases between the two ends. The CDR3 bases are TGTGCCACCAGTGCCCAGGACACCCTGTTTGGCGGGGAGCTGTTTTTT. Its protein product is CATSAQDTLFGGELFF.

This chain connects TRBV14 to TRBJ1-2, with D perhaps TRBD1 (5 bases). CDR1 is SGHDN, CDR2 FVKESK, per germline. Deletions cut 2 bases from V and 7 bases from J, with 17 bases between. This CDR3 comprises 15 residues. The CDR3 bases are TGTGCCAGCAGCCAATCACGGCAGGGAAGGGGTGGCTACACCTTC. It codes for CASSQSRQGRGGYTF.

This clone was seen just once. This chain links TRBV24-1 with TRBJ2-3; 8 nucleotides agree with TRBD2. V lost 4 bases, J lost 0 bases, and 2 bases stayed unmatched. Germline CDR1 is KGHDR and CDR2 is SFDVKD. The CDR3 totals 15 residues. The CDR3 DNA is TGTGCCACCAGTGAACTAGCGGCTAGCACAGATACGCAGTATTTT. This translates into CATSELAASTDTQYF.

This clone has more than one count but fewer than ten. The rearrangement joins TRBV3-1 (or the pseudogene TRBV3-2) to TRBJ1-1, with 11 bases fitting TRBD1. The ends lost 8 bases at V and 4 bases at J; junction bases unmatched: 3. The V gene's germline CDR1 is LGHDT and CDR2 YNNKEL (reference sequence). The CDR3 covers 13 residues. The CDR3 reads CASEDRGRTEAFF. The CDR3, as DNA: TGTGCCAGCGAGGACAGGGGGCGCACTGAAGCTTTCTTT.

The rearrangement joins TRBV5-8 to TRBJ1-3; D remains unclear. The V gene lost 3 bases and the J gene lost 2 bases, with 9 bases spanning the gap. CDR3 size: 14 residues. The germline V gene has CDR1 SGHTS and CDR2 YDEGEE. CDR3 coding DNA: TGTGCCAGCAGCTCCCCGGGGACTGGAAACACCATATATTTT. Translated: CASSSPGTGNTIYF.

This rearrangement joins TRBV11-2 to TRBJ2-1; TRBD2 agrees at 12 bases. The germline CDR1 and CDR2 sequences are SGHAT and FQNNGV. V lost 1 base, J lost 6 bases, and 1 base stayed unmatched. The CDR3 length is 15 residues. The CDR3 here is CASSLGLAGVNEQFF. The CDR3 coding sequence is TGTGCCAGCAGCTTAGGACTAGCGGGGGTCAATGAGCAGTTCTTC.

The chain couples TRBV5-5 to TRBJ2-2; 12 bases fit TRBD2. This CDR3 has 15 residues. CDR1 and CDR2 (germline): SGHKS, YYEKEE (reference sequence). After removal of 6 bases from V and 3 bases from J, the junction contained 3 bases not matched to a gene. CDR3 sequence: CASKLAGGYTGELFF. In nucleotides, the CDR3 is TGTGCCAGCAAACTAGCGGGGGGTTACACCGGGGAGCTGTTTTTT.

The rearrangement uses TRBV25-1 and TRBJ1-4; the D is unclear. The V and J ends lost 1 base and 7 bases respectively, with 13 bases between them. This CDR3 region has 15 residues. Per germline, CDR1 MGHDK and CDR2 SYGVNS. CDR3 sequence: CASSESGNSGEKLFF. The DNA for the CDR3 is TGTGCCAGCAGTGAATCCGGTAACTCAGGTGAAAAACTGTTTTTT.

Only one count was recorded for this clone. CDR3 sequence reads: CASGRTSQRAWGTREQYF. In DNA, the CDR3 is TGTGCTAGTGGTCGGACCTCACAGCGGGCCTGGGGTACTCGCGAGCAGTACTTC. The chain employs TRBV12-5 and TRBJ2-7; TRBD2 might be the D (6 bases). This CDR3 spans 18 amino acids. The V gene's germline CDR1 is LGHNT and CDR2 FRNRAP. The V gene lost 5 bases and the J gene lost 6 bases, with 29 bases spanning the gap.

The V gene is TRBV5-1, the J gene TRBJ1-2, with 7 positions matching TRBD1. V shed 1 base and J 2 bases; nucleotides not matched to a gene: 11. CDR3 size: 17 residues. Germline V gene lookup returns CDR1 SGHRS and CDR2 YFSETQ. The CDR3 DNA is TGCGCCAGCAGCTTGCGATTGGGTGACAGGGACAACTATGGCTACACCTTC. Amino acid sequence: CASSLRLGDRDNYGYTF.

The rearrangement links TRBV25-1 to TRBJ2-4; unclear D gene. The CDR3 contains 13 residues. Germline CDR1 and CDR2: MGHDK and SYGVNS. V lost 5 bases and J 0 bases, leaving 5 bases between the germline ends. CDR3 loop: CASSLEAKNIQYF. The CDR3 DNA reads as TGTGCCAGCAGTCTAGAAGCCAAAAACATTCAGTACTTC.